Listed below are T cell receptor beta chains from one sample, sequenced in a study of T cells in Graves' hyperthyroidism and ophthalmopathy. TCRdb reprocessed the multiplex PCR reads with MiXCR, giving one entry per CDR3 protein. Found here are approximately 590,000 distinct CDR3 sequences, about half of them singletons; the top ten hold about 7.8%. Sequencing used peripheral blood or thyroid tissue (not recorded which). These receptors were collected from a woman aged 18-30 years with Graves' hyperthyroidism. Both conserved end residues are part of each CDR3. The D gene is left open where the match is weak. A clone size is listed for some rows: how often the clone was seen (once, few, many), or a class if it is expanded.

clone_size: few; v_call: TRBV2; cdr3_length: 16; j_call: TRBJ2-7; d_call: -; cdr3_aa: CASSLERALANYEQYF; cdr3_nt: TGTGCCAGCAGTTTGGAGCGGGCTCTAGCGAACTACGAGCAGTACTTC
clone_size: -; v_call: TRBV12-5; cdr3_length: 13; j_call: TRBJ1-1; d_call: TRBD1; cdr3_aa: CARGQDGNTEAFF; cdr3_nt: TGTGCTAGGGGACAGGACGGGAACACTGAAGCTTTCTTT
clone_size: many; v_call: TRBV25-1; cdr3_length: 16; j_call: TRBJ1-2; d_call: TRBD1; cdr3_aa: CASSEIGTASRYGYTF; cdr3_nt: TGTGCCAGCAGTGAAATCGGGACAGCGTCTCGCTATGGCTACACCTTC
clone_size: -; v_call: TRBV4-1; cdr3_length: 14; j_call: TRBJ1-5; d_call: -; cdr3_aa: CASSQGGGGQPQHF; cdr3_nt: TGCGCCAGCAGCCAAGGGGGGGGAGGTCAGCCCCAGCATTTT
clone_size: -; v_call: TRBV12-5; cdr3_length: 15; j_call: TRBJ2-5; d_call: TRBD2; cdr3_aa: CASGPRTSGQETQYF; cdr3_nt: TGTGCTAGTGGTCCACGGACTAGCGGCCAAGAGACCCAGTACTTC
clone_size: many; v_call: TRBV2; cdr3_length: 15; j_call: TRBJ1-1; d_call: -; cdr3_aa: CASSDADTLNTEAFF; cdr3_nt: TGTGCCAGCAGTGACGCGGACACCTTGAACACTGAAGCTTTCTTT
clone_size: -; v_call: TRBV19; cdr3_length: 15; j_call: TRBJ1-3; d_call: -; cdr3_aa: CASSIPGFSGNTIYF; cdr3_nt: TGTGCCAGTAGTATCCCGGGCTTCTCTGGAAACACCATATATTTT
clone_size: many; v_call: TRBV7-2; cdr3_length: 13; j_call: TRBJ2-5; d_call: -; cdr3_aa: CASSLEVRGTQYF; cdr3_nt: TGTGCCAGCAGCTTAGAAGTCCGGGGGACCCAGTACTTC
clone_size: many; v_call: TRBV29-1; cdr3_length: 10; j_call: TRBJ1-1; d_call: -; cdr3_aa: CSVLQGGAFF; cdr3_nt: TGCAGCGTTTTACAGGGAGGAGCTTTCTTT
clone_size: -; v_call: TRBV7-9; cdr3_length: 13; j_call: TRBJ1-5; d_call: -; cdr3_aa: CASSTLGYQPQHF; cdr3_nt: TGTGCCAGCTCGACCCTAGGTTATCAGCCCCAGCATTTT
clone_size: -; v_call: TRBV7-3; cdr3_length: 14; j_call: TRBJ2-5; d_call: TRBD2; cdr3_aa: CASSLLAGGGTQYF; cdr3_nt: TGTGCCAGCAGCTTGCTAGCGGGAGGTGGGACCCAGTACTTC
clone_size: many; v_call: TRBV7-9; cdr3_length: 13; j_call: TRBJ1-2; d_call: -; cdr3_aa: CASSRTGYYGYTF; cdr3_nt: TGTGCCAGCAGCCGAACTGGCTACTATGGCTACACCTTC
clone_size: many; v_call: TRBV9; cdr3_length: 12; j_call: TRBJ1-2; d_call: -; cdr3_aa: CASGGAYYGYTF; cdr3_nt: TGTGCGTCGGGAGGGGCGTACTATGGCTACACCTTC
clone_size: -; v_call: TRBV7-9; cdr3_length: 15; j_call: TRBJ2-5; d_call: TRBD2; cdr3_aa: CASSRGRGTGETQYF; cdr3_nt: TGTGCCAGCAGCCGAGGGAGGGGAACTGGGGAGACCCAGTACTTC
clone_size: many; v_call: TRBV20-1; cdr3_length: 12; j_call: TRBJ1-4; d_call: -; cdr3_aa: CSARGHHEKLFF; cdr3_nt: TGCAGTGCGAGGGGACACCATGAAAAACTGTTTTTT